The following is a T cell receptor (beta chain) sequence with its context. Its antigen is not identified. The data are from a study of vaccination effects on CD4 cells after COVID-19. Turning to the study itself: Wells each received approximately 2 million PBMC, cultured with approximately 10 IU/ml IL-2 and about 9 ug/ml peptides.

Subsequent to approximately 9 days of culture, CD4+ T cells were isolated. The authors exchanged half the medium for IL-2 medium on days 3 and 7. The germline V gene has CDR1 SGHTS and CDR2 YDEGEE. This CDR3 contains 17 residues. Trimming removed 2 bases at V and 4 bases at J, with 19 bases between. Method: immunoSEQ multiplex PCR; TCRdb's copy keeps in-frame clones and lacks some. The table lists tens of thousands of clones, about 80% of them singletons, with 12% in the top ten. Specimen: CD4+ T cells from PBMCs cultured without peptide, collected before COVID-19 vaccination. The V gene is TRBV5-8, the J gene TRBJ2-1; possible D gene TRBD1, 5 bases. This TCR was sampled from a human donor who had a prior SARS-CoV-2 infection. The CDR3 DNA is TGTGCCAGCAGCTTTTGGGGCTTAGGGCGACAATACAATGAGCAGTTCTTC. Residues: CASSFWGLGRQYNEQFF.